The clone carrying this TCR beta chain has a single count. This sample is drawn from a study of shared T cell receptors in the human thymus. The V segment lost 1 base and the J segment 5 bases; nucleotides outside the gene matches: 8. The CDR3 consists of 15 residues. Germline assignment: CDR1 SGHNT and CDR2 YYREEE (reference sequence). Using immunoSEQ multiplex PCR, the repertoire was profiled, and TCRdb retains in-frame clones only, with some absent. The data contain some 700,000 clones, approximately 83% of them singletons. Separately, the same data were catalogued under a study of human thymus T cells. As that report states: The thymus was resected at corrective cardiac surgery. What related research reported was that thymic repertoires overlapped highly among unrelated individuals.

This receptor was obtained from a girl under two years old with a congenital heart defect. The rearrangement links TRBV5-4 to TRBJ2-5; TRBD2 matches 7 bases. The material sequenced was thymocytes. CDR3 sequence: CASSLSGVGRETQYF. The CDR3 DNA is TGTGCCAGCAGCTTGAGTGGCGTCGGGAGGGAGACCCAGTACTTC.